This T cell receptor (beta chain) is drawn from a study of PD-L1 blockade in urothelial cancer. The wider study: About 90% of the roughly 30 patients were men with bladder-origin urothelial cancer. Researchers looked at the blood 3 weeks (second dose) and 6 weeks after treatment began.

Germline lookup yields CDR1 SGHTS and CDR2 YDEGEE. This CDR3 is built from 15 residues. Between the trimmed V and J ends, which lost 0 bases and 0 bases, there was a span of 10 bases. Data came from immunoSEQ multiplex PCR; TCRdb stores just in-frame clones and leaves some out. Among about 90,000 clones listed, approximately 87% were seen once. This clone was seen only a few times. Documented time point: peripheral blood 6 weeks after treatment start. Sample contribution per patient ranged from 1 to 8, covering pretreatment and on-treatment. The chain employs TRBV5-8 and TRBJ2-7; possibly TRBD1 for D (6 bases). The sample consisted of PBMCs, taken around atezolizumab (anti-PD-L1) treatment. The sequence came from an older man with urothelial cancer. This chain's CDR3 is CASSLERTDSYEQYF. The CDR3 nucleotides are TGTGCCAGCAGCTTGGAGAGGACAGACTCCTACGAGCAGTACTTC.